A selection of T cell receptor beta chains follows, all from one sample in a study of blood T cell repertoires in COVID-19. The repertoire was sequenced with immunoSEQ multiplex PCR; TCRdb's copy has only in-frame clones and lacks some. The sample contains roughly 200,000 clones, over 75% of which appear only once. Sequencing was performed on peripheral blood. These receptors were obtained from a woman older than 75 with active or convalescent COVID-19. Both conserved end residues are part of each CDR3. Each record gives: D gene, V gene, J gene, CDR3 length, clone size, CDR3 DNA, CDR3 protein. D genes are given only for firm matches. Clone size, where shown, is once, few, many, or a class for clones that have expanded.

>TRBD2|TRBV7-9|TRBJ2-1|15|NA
TGTGCCAGCAGCTCCGGTTTAGCGGGAAATAATGAGCAGTTCTTC
CASSSGLAGNNEQFF
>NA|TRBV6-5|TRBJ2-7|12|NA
TGTGCCAGCAGCGGGGATTCCTACGAGCAGTACTTC
CASSGDSYEQYF
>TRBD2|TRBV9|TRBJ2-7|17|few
TGTGCCAGCAGCCCAACTTCGGGGGGGGGACTCCTGTACGAGCAGTACTTC
CASSPTSGGGLLYEQYF
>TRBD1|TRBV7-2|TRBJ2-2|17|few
TGTGCCAGCAGCGGATTATCCGGACAGGTCAGCACCGGGGAGCTGTTTTTT
CASSGLSGQVSTGELFF
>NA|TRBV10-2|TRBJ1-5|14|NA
TGCGCCAGCAGTTCCGGGTCCAGCAATCAGCCCCAGCATTTT
CASSSGSSNQPQHF
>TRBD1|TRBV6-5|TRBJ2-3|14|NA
TGTGCCAGCACCCCGGGACAGGGGACAGATACGCAGTATTTT
CASTPGQGTDTQYF
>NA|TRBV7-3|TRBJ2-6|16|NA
TGTGCCAGCAGCCAGAGGGCGGGCTCTGGGGCCAACGTCCTGACTTTC
CASSQRAGSGANVLTF
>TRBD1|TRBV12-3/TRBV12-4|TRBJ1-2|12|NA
TGTGCCAGCAGTCCCCGGGACAGGGGCTACACCTTC
CASSPRDRGYTF
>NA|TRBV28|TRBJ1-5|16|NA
TGTGCCAGCAGTTTGGTACGGGGGGCAAGCAATCAGCCCCAGCATTTT
CASSLVRGASNQPQHF
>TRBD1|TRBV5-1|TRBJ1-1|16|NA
TGCGCCAGCAGCTGGGACAGGGGGACTACGAACACTGAAGCTTTCTTT
CASSWDRGTTNTEAFF
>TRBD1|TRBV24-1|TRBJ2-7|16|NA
TGTGCCACCAGTGATTCAGGGGGCCCGACCCCCTACGAGCAGTACTTC
CATSDSGGPTPYEQYF
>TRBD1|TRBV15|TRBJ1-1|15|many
TGTGCCACCAGCAGAGCACAGGGGATGAACACTGAAGCTTTCTTT
CATSRAQGMNTEAFF
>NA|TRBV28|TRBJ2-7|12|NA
TGTGCCATCTCAGCGGAGTCCTACGAGCAGTACTTC
CAISAESYEQYF
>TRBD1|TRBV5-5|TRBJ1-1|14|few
TGTGCCAGCACCCCGGGACAGGAGAACACTGAAGCTTTCTTT
CASTPGQENTEAFF
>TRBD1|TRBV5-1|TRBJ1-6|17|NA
TGCGCCAGCAGCTTGAAGGACAGGGGGCTTTATAATTCACCCCTCCACTTT
CASSLKDRGLYNSPLHF
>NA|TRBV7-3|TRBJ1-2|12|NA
TGTGCCAGCAGCTCCCAGGGTTATGGCTACACCTTC
CASSSQGYGYTF
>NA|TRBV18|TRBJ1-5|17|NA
TGTGCCAGCTCGGAGCTCGGGCGGGTGGGATTTTATCAGCCCCAGCATTTT
CASSELGRVGFYQPQHF
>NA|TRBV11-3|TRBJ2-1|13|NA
TGTGCCAGCAGCGGGCGGGGTAACAATGAGCAGTTCTTC
CASSGRGNNEQFF
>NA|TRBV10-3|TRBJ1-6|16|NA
TGTGCCATCAGTGAGTCGGCACTCGGGAAAAACTCACCCCTCCACTTT
CAISESALGKNSPLHF
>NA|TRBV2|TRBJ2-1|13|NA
TGTGCCAGCAGTGTGTTGGCCACGAATGAGCAGTTCTTC
CASSVLATNEQFF
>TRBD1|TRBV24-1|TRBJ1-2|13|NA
TGTGCCACCAGTACGACAGGGGACTATGGCTACACCTTC
CATSTTGDYGYTF
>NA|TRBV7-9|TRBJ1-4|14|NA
TGTGCCAGCAGCTCGCCTCAGAGGAATGAAAAACTGTTTTTT
CASSSPQRNEKLFF
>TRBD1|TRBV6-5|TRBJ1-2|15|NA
TGTGCCAGCAGTTACCGACAGGGAAATAACTATGGCTACACCTTC
CASSYRQGNNYGYTF
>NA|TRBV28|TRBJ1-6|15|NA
TGTGCCGCCAAGGGTTGGGAGGGTGATAATTCACCCCTCCACTTT
CAAKGWEGDNSPLHF
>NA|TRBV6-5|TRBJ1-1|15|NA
TGTGCCAGCAGCCTGCAGGGACATATGAACACTGAAGCTTTCTTT
CASSLQGHMNTEAFF
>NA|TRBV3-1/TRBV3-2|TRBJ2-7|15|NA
TGTGCCAGCAGCCAAAGAAGTGTGGGGCTCTACGAGCAGTACTTC
CASSQRSVGLYEQYF
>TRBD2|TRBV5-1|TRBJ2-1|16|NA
TGCGCCAGCAGCTTGTCACTAGCGGGGGGTATCTATGAGCAGTTCTTC
CASSLSLAGGIYEQFF
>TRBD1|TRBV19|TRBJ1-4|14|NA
TGTGCCAGTAGTTTCACAGGGGGCCAGGAAAAACTGTTTTTT
CASSFTGGQEKLFF
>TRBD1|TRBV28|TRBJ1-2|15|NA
TGTGCCAGCAGTTTACGACAGGGAGGAGTAGGTGGCTACACCTTC
CASSLRQGGVGGYTF
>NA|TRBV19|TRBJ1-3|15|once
TGTGCCAGTAGTTCGCCCTGGACAGATGGAAACACCATATATTTT
CASSSPWTDGNTIYF
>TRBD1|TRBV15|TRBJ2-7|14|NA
TGTGCCACCAGCAGGGACAGGGGGCTCTACGAGCAGTACTTC
CATSRDRGLYEQYF
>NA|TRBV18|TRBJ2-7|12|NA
TGTGCCAGCTCACCTAGCTCCTACGAGCAGTACTTC
CASSPSSYEQYF
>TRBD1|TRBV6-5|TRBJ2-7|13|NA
TGTGCCAGCAGTTACGACAGGGGTTTCGAGCAGTACTTC
CASSYDRGFEQYF
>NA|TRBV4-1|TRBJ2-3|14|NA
TGCGCCAGCAGCCCCGCAGGGGATCCAGATACGCAGTATTTT
CASSPAGDPDTQYF
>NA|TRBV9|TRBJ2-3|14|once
TGTGCCAGCAGCGTAGACTACCACACAGATACGCAGTATTTT
CASSVDYHTDTQYF
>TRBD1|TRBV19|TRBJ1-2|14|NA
TGTGCCAGTAGTCAAGGGACAGGAAACTATGGCTACACCTTC
CASSQGTGNYGYTF
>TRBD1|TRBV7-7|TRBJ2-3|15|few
TGTGCTAGCAGCTTAGGGACAGGGATCACAGATACGCAGTATTTT
CASSLGTGITDTQYF
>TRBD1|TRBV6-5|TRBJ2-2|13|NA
TGTGCCGTCTCCGGGACAGACACCGGGGAGCTGTTTTTT
CAVSGTDTGELFF
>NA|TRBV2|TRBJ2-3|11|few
TGTGCCAGCAGGGCCACAGATACGCAGTATTTT
CASRATDTQYF
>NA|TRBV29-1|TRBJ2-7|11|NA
TGCAGCGTTGAGCGGGGCTACGAGCAGTACTTC
CSVERGYEQYF
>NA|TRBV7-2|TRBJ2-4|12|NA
TGTGCCAGCAGCTTATTTAATGACATTCAGTACTTC
CASSLFNDIQYF
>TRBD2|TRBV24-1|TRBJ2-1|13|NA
TGTGCCACCAGTGAAATAGCGGGGGGGGAGCAGTTCTTC
CATSEIAGGEQFF
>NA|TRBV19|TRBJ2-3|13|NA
TGTGCCAGTAGTTTGACAGTCACAGATACGCAGTATTTT
CASSLTVTDTQYF
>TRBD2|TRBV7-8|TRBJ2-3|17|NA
TGTGCCAGCAGCGTACCCTTGAGACTAGCGAACACAGATACGCAGTATTTT
CASSVPLRLANTDTQYF
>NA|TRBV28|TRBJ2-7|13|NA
TGTGCCAGCAGGCCAGGTAGCTCCTACGAGCAGTACTTC
CASRPGSSYEQYF
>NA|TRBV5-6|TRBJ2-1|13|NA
TGTGCCAGCAGCTTTCCAGGGATCAATGAGCAGTTCTTC
CASSFPGINEQFF
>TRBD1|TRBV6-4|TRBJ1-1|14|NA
TGTGCCAGCAGTGAGGGGACAGGGGGCACTGAAGCTTTCTTT
CASSEGTGGTEAFF
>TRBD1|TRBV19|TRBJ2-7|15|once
TGTGCCAGTAGTACGACAGGGAAGGGATCCTACGAGCAGTACTTC
CASSTTGKGSYEQYF
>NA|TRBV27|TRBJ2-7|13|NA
TGTGCCAGCAGGAGTCAGGGTTACTACGAGCAGTACTTC
CASRSQGYYEQYF
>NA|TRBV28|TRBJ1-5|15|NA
TGTGCCAGCAGTTTATTGGTCCAGGGGAATCAGCCCCAGCATTTT
CASSLLVQGNQPQHF